The 27 T cell receptor beta chains presented below share a single source sample, sequenced in a study of blood T cell repertoires in COVID-19. Only in-frame clones appear in the TCRdb table, and some are missing; sequencing was by immunoSEQ multiplex PCR. Here the sample spans approximately 100,000 clones, about three quarters being singletons. Sequenced input: peripheral blood. These TCRs come from an elderly man with acute or convalescent COVID-19.

This clone was observed a single time. This chain connects TRBV5-1 to TRBJ2-1, with D perhaps TRBD1 (7 bases). The CDR3 has 14 amino acids. The germline V gene encodes CDR1 SGHRS and CDR2 YFSETQ. The V end was cut by 4 bases, the J end by 2 bases, with 10 bases between. CDR3 amino acids: CASSAGTAYNEQFF. CDR3 nucleotides: TGCGCCAGCAGCGCGGGGACAGCCTACAATGAGCAGTTCTTC. Combining the CDR3 with reference TRBV5-1 and TRBJ2-1 gives the whole variable domain KAGVTQTPRYLIKTRGQQVTLSCSPISGHRSVSWYQQTPGQGLQFLFEYFSETQRNKGNFPGRFSGRQFSNSRSEMNVSTLELGDSALYLCASSAGTAYNEQFFGPGTRLTVL.

The CDR3 is CASRTGGYNEQFF. DNA for the CDR3: TGTGCCAGCAGAACGGGAGGATACAATGAGCAGTTCTTC. V and J are TRBV2 and TRBJ2-1; TRBD2 agrees at 7 bases. The CDR3 covers 13 residues. Trimming took 6 bases from V and 4 from J; bases not matched to a gene: 3. Germline V CDR1 and CDR2: SNHLY, FYNNEI.

This rearrangement joins TRBV7-8 to TRBJ2-5, with D hard to call. V gave up 1 base and J gave up 4 bases, with 10 bases separating them. The length of the CDR3 is 14 residues. CDR1 is SGHVS and CDR2 is FQNEAQ in the germline V gene. Written as DNA, the CDR3 is TGTGCCAGCAGCTTAGTCGATCGCGTAGAGACCCAGTACTTC. Translation gives CASSLVDRVETQYF.

The chain recombines TRBV28 with TRBJ1-1, with 12 bases that match TRBD1. The trim removed 6 bases at V and 3 bases at J, leaving 5 bases unmatched. This CDR3 contains 15 residues. Per germline, CDR1 MDHEN and CDR2 SYDVKM. CDR3: CASRPGQGAYTEAFF. CDR3 nucleotides: TGTGCCAGCAGACCGGGACAGGGGGCGTACACTGAAGCTTTCTTT. The full variable domain, with the rest looked up from reference TRBV28 and TRBJ1-1, is DVKVTQSSRYLVKRTGEKVFLECVQDMDHENMFWYRQDPGLGLRLIYFSYDVKMKEKGDIPEGYSVSREKKERFSLILESASTNQTSMYLCASRPGQGAYTEAFFGQGTRLTVV.

This chain connects TRBV5-5 to TRBJ2-2; D is perhaps TRBD2 (6 bases). Germline assignment: CDR1 SGHKS and CDR2 YYEKEE (reference sequence). V was cut by 7 bases and J by 0 bases, with 13 bases left in between. This CDR3 contains 15 residues. The chain's CDR3 is CASAPGGANTGELFF. CDR3 nucleotide sequence: TGTGCCAGCGCCCCCGGCGGGGCGAACACCGGGGAGCTGTTTTTT.

CDR3 DNA sequence: TGTGCCAGCAGTTTAGAACTAGCGAATGAGCAGTTCTTC. This translates into CASSLELANEQFF. The chain joins TRBV12-3 or TRBV12-4 to TRBJ2-1; 7 bases are a match to TRBD2. Unmatched junction bases numbered 1, after V lost 1 base and J lost 7 bases. The CDR3 sequence is 13 residues long.

The genes are TRBV14 and TRBJ2-7, with D perhaps TRBD2 (6 bases). CDR1 and CDR2 from the germline V gene are SGHDN and FVKESK. The CDR3 contains 14 residues. The V and J ends lost 1 base and 3 bases respectively, with 10 bases between them. The CDR3 nucleotides read TGTGCCAGCAGCCAAGTGGGACTGGGCTACGAGCAGTACTTC. Protein sequence: CASSQVGLGYEQYF. Supplemented by reference TRBV14 and TRBJ2-7, the full variable domain reads EAGVTQFPSHSVIEKGQTVTLRCDPISGHDNLYWYRRVMGKEIKFLLHFVKESKQDESGMPNNRFLAERTGGTYSTLKVQPAELEDSGVYFCASSQVGLGYEQYFGPGTRLTVT.

V gene TRBV6-2 or TRBV6-3 combines with J gene TRBJ2-2; 11 bases line up with TRBD2. There are 16 residues in the CDR3. V gave up 6 bases and J gave up 7 bases; unmatched junction bases: 10. Germline V lookup: CDR1 MNHEY, CDR2 SVGEGT. The CDR3 bases are TGTGCCAGCAGACCTACTAGCGGGAGATCAGGCGGGGAGCTGTTTTTT. Translation gives CASRPTSGRSGGELFF.

This clone was found a few times. J is TRBJ2-3 and V is TRBV6-5; 7 bases line up with TRBD1. The CDR3 runs to 14 residues. CDR1 and CDR2 (germline): MNHEY, SVGAGI. Trimming at V came to 5 bases and at J to 4 bases, leaving 6 bases not matched to a gene. In DNA form, the CDR3 reads TGTGCCAGCAGTCGGGACAGTAACTCAGATACGCAGTATTTT. Its protein is CASSRDSNSDTQYF.

This chain connects TRBV6-2 or TRBV6-3 to TRBJ2-1; 14 bases align to TRBD2. This CDR3 comprises 13 residues. Germline V gene lookup returns CDR1 MNHEY and CDR2 SVGEGT. V shed 5 bases, J shed 14 bases, and the junction held 5 bases outside the gene matches. The CDR3 DNA is TGTGCCAGCAGTCCATCGACTAGCGGGAGGGAGTTCTTC. Amino acid sequence: CASSPSTSGREFF.

This clone was observed many times. This chain connects TRBV7-9 to TRBJ2-7; maybe TRBD1 (6 bases). The germline CDR1 and CDR2 sequences are SEHNR and FQNEAQ (reference sequence). The CDR3 is 13 residues long. Between the trimmed V and J ends, which lost 5 bases and 2 bases, there was a span of 10 bases. The CDR3 DNA reads TGTGCCAGCAGCGCAGGGGTCGCCTACGAGCAGTACTTC. Protein: CASSAGVAYEQYF.

With regard to this clone: The sample contains more than one DNA sequence encoding this CDR3. The chain recombines TRBV27 with TRBJ2-7, with a tentative D call TRBD2 (6 bases). Germline V lookup: CDR1 MNHEY, CDR2 SMNVEV (reference sequence). The CDR3 extends over 15 amino acids. The V gene lost 2 bases and the J gene lost 1 base, with 12 bases spanning the gap. CDR3 in amino acids: CASSLSGLTSYEQYF. Written as DNA, the CDR3 is TGTGCCAGCAGTTTAAGCGGGTTAACTTCCTACGAGCAGTACTTC.

The chain couples TRBV11-2 to TRBJ2-7; 11 nucleotides agree with TRBD1. Trimming cost V 4 bases and J 6 bases; bases outside gene matches: 8. The CDR3 has 15 residues. The V gene's germline CDR1 is SGHAT and CDR2 FQNNGV. The CDR3 reads CASSSHGQGAGEQYF. For the CDR3, the DNA is TGTGCCAGCAGCTCCCACGGACAGGGGGCAGGCGAGCAGTACTTC.

This chain uses TRBV6-2 or TRBV6-3 with TRBJ1-1; D is possibly TRBD1 (6 bases). V lost 6 bases and J lost 4, with 15 bases in between. The CDR3 runs to 14 residues. The germline gives CDR1 MNHEY, CDR2 SVGEGT. DNA of the CDR3: TGTGCCAGCAGCTTACAACAGGGTGTCACTGAAGCTTTCTTT. Translation: CASSLQQGVTEAFF.

This clone came up a few times. The gene calls are TRBV10-3 and TRBJ2-1, with D hard to call. Germline CDR1 reads ENHRY; CDR2 reads SYGVKD. Trimming shortened V by 0 bases and J by 9 bases, and 6 bases separated the two germline ends. The CDR3 spans 12 residues. For the CDR3, the DNA is TGTGCCATCAGTGAGTCTAGGAGTGAGCAGTTCTTC. It encodes CAISESRSEQFF.

This chain links TRBV10-3 with TRBJ1-1, with 8 bases lining up with TRBD1. After removal of 6 bases from V and 3 bases from J, the junction contained 3 bases not matched to a gene. CDR1 and CDR2 from the germline V gene are ENHRY and SYGVKD. The length of the CDR3 is 13 residues. For the CDR3, the DNA is TGTGCCATCAGCCCGGACAGGGACACTGAAGCTTTCTTT. It is translated as CAISPDRDTEAFF.

V is TRBV6-4 and J is TRBJ2-1; D possibly corresponds to TRBD2 (6 bases). Germline CDR1 and CDR2: MRHNA and SNTAGT. This CDR3 region has 18 residues. V was pared by 2 bases and J by 8 bases, with 25 bases between. In DNA, the CDR3 is TGTGCCAGCAGTGACCAGGGAGAGGGAGGCTCGGAGGTAGATGAGCAGTTCTTC. This gives the protein CASSDQGEGGSEVDEQFF.

This clone came up a few times. The V and J genes are TRBV5-1 and TRBJ2-2, with 9 positions matching TRBD2. J lost 1 base, V lost 5 bases, and 9 bases had no gene match. Per germline, CDR1 SGHRS and CDR2 YFSETQ. The CDR3 has 17 amino acids. The chain's CDR3 is CASRQYSGRMNTGELFF. For the CDR3, the DNA is TGCGCCAGCAGGCAGTATAGCGGGAGAATGAACACCGGGGAGCTGTTTTTT.

A few counts support this clone. The chain has TRBV5-1 and TRBJ1-2; 7 nucleotides align to TRBD1. This CDR3 has 14 amino acids. The V gene's germline CDR1 is SGHRS and CDR2 YFSETQ. V was pared by 4 bases and J by 4 bases, with 7 bases of the junction left unmatched. DNA for the CDR3: TGCGCCAGCAGCCAGGGACAGTCAGTCTATGGCTACACCTTC. Translation: CASSQGQSVYGYTF.

The V and J genes are TRBV19 and TRBJ1-1; 7 nucleotides line up with TRBD1. Per germline, CDR1 LNHDA and CDR2 SQIVND (reference sequence). The length of the CDR3 is 15 residues. The ends lost 5 bases at V and 1 base at J; junction bases unmatched: 7. For the CDR3, the DNA is TGTGCCAGTAGTTACCTACAGGGGACGAACACTGAAGCTTTCTTT. This translates into CASSYLQGTNTEAFF.

The chain uses TRBV9 and TRBJ2-3, with 7 bases lining up with TRBD2. V was clipped by 0 bases and J by 0 bases; unmatched bases: 4. From germline, CDR1 is SGDLS and CDR2 YYNGEE. This CDR3 region has 16 residues. The CDR3 here is CASSVAGLSSTDTQYF. CDR3 DNA sequence: TGTGCCAGCAGCGTAGCGGGACTATCGAGCACAGATACGCAGTATTTT.

This chain joins TRBV27 and TRBJ2-1, with 12 bases identical to TRBD2. Unmatched junction bases numbered 4, after V lost 7 bases and J lost 6 bases. CDR1 and CDR2 (germline): MNHEY, SMNVEV (reference sequence). The CDR3 consists of 14 residues. CDR3 sequence: CASKELAGGNEQFF. CDR3 DNA sequence: TGTGCCAGCAAGGAACTAGCGGGGGGCAATGAGCAGTTCTTC.

V is TRBV2 and J is TRBJ1-5, with 8 bases fitting TRBD1. The CDR3 has 13 amino acids. The trim removed 8 bases at V and 2 bases at J, leaving 2 bases unmatched. Germline V gives CDR1 SNHLY, CDR2 FYNNEI. CDR3 in amino acids: CASQGQGNQPQHF. In DNA, the CDR3 is TGTGCCAGCCAGGGACAGGGCAATCAGCCCCAGCATTTT. Based on the CDR3 plus reference TRBV2 and TRBJ1-5, the full variable domain is EPEVTQTPSHQVTQMGQEVILRCVPISNHLYFYWYRQILGQKVEFLVSFYNNEISEKSEIFDDQFSVERPDGSNFTLKIRSTKLEDSAMYFCASQGQGNQPQHFGDGTRLSIL.

The gene calls are TRBV6-6 and TRBJ1-5, with D maybe TRBD1 (6 bases). Germline-derived CDR1 and CDR2 are MNHNY and SVGAGI (reference sequence). The CDR3 is 15 amino acids. The V and J ends lost 3 bases and 5 bases respectively, with 14 bases between them. The CDR3 is CASSYRGGAHQPQHF. Here the CDR3 DNA reads TGTGCCAGCAGTTATCGTGGGGGCGCGCATCAGCCCCAGCATTTT.

This chain joins TRBV28 and TRBJ1-4, with D possibly TRBD1 on 6 matching bases. Trimming stripped 4 bases from V and 3 bases from J, with 12 bases between. Germline CDR1 MDHEN, CDR2 SYDVKM. This CDR3 has 15 residues. CDR3 DNA sequence: TGTGCCAGCAGTTCGCAAGGGGGGGCTAATGAAAAACTGTTTTTT. Protein product: CASSSQGGANEKLFF.

J is TRBJ2-7 and V is TRBV28; TRBD1 matches at 7 bases. The CDR3 covers 15 residues. The trim removed 4 bases at V and 2 bases at J, leaving 8 bases unmatched. CDR1 MDHEN and CDR2 SYDVKM come from the germline V gene. Here the CDR3 DNA reads TGTGCCAGCAGTTCCCCGCCGCAGGGGGCCTACGAGCAGTACTTC. Translated: CASSSPPQGAYEQYF.

This clone was seen more than once but under ten times. The J gene is TRBJ1-2, the V gene TRBV14; D gene ambiguous. The V and J ends lost 4 bases and 3 bases respectively, with 15 bases between them. The CDR3 length is 15 residues. The germline V gene has CDR1 SGHDN and CDR2 FVKESK. The CDR3 is CASSPQSTGDYGYTF. CDR3 sequence (DNA): TGTGCCAGCAGCCCTCAATCGACTGGAGACTATGGCTACACCTTC.